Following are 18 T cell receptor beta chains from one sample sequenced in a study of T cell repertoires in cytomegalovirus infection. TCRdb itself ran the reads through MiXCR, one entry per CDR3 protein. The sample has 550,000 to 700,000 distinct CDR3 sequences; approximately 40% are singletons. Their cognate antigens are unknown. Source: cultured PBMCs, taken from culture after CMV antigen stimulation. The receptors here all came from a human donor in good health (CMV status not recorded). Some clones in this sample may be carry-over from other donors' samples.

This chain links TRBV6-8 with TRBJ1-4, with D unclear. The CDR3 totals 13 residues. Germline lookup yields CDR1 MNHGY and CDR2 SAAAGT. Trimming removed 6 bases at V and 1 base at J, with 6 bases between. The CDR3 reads CASSRQTNEKLFF. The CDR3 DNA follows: TGTGCCAGCAGCCGGCAAACTAATGAAAAACTGTTTTTT.

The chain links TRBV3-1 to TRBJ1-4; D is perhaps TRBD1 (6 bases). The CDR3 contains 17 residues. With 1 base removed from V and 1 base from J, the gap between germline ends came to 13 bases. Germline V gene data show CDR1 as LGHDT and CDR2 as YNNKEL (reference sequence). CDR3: CASSQGPGAITNEKLFF. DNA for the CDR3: TGTGCCAGCAGCCAAGGTCCAGGGGCCATAACTAATGAAAAACTGTTTTTT.

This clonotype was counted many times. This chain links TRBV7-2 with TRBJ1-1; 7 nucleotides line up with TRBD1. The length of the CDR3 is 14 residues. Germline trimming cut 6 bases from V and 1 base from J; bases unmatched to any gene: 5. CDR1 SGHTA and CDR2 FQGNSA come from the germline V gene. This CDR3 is CASSYRGRNTEAFF. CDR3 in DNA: TGTGCCAGCAGTTACAGGGGTCGGAACACTGAAGCTTTCTTT. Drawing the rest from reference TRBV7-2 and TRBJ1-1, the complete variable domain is GAGVSQSPSNKVTEKGKDVELRCDPISGHTALYWYRQSLGQGLEFLIYFQGNSAPDKSGLPSDRFSAERTGGSVSTLTIQRTQQEDSAVYLCASSYRGRNTEAFFGQGTRLTVV.

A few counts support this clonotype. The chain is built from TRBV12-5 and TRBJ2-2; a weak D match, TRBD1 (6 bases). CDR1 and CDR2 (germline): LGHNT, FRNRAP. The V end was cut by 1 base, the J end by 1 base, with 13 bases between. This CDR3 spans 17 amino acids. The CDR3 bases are TGTGCTAGTGGTTTGGGGGACAAATCAGGGAACACCGGGGAGCTGTTTTTT. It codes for CASGLGDKSGNTGELFF.

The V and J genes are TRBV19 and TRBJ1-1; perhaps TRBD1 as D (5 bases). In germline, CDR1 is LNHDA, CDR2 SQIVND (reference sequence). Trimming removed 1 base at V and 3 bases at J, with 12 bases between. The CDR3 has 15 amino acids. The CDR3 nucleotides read TGTGCCAGTAGTATAGTCGGGGGAAGCGACACTGAAGCTTTCTTT. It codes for CASSIVGGSDTEAFF.

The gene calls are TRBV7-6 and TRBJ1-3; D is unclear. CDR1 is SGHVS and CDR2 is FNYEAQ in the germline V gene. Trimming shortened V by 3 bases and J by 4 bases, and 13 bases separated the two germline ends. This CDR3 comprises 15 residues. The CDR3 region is CASSFSDAGGNTIYF. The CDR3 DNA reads TGTGCCAGCAGCTTTTCTGACGCAGGCGGAAACACCATATATTTT.

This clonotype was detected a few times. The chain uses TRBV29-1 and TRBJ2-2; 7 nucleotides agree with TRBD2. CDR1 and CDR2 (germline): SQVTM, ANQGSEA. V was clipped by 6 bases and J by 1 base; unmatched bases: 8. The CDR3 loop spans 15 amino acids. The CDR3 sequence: CSVLERGMNTGELFF. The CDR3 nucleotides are TGCAGCGTGTTGGAGCGGGGAATGAACACCGGGGAGCTGTTTTTT.

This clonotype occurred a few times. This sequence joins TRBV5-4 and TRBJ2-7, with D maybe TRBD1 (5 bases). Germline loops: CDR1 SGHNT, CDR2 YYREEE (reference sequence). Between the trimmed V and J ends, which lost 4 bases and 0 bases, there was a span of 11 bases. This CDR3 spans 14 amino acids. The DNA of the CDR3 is TGTGCCAGCAGCCGCCGTGACAGCTCCTACGAGCAGTACTTC. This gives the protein CASSRRDSSYEQYF.

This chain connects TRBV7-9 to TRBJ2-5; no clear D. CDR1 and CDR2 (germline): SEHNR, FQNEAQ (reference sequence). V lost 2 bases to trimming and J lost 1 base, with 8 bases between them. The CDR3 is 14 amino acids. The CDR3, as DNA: TGTGCCAGCAGCTTAATGAGCAGCCAAGAGACCCAGTACTTC. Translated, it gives CASSLMSSQETQYF.

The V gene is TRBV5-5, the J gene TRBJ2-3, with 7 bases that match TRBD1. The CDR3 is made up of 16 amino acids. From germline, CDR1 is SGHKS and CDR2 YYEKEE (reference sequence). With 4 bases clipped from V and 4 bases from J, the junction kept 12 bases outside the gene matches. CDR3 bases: TGTGCCAGCAGCCGTGGTAGGGCAGGGGGACCAGATACGCAGTATTTT. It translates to CASSRGRAGGPDTQYF. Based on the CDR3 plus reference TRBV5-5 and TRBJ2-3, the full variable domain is DAGVTQSPTHLIKTRGQQVTLRCSPISGHKSVSWYQQVLGQGPQFIFQYYEKEERGRGNFPDRFSARQFPNYSSELNVNALLLGDSALYLCASSRGRAGGPDTQYFGPGTRLTVL.

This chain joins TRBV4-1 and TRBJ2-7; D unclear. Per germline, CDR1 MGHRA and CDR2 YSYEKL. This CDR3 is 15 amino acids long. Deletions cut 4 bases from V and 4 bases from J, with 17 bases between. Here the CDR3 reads CASSPPEVAVYEQYF. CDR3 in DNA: TGCGCCAGCAGCCCTCCTGAGGTAGCAGTGTACGAGCAGTACTTC.

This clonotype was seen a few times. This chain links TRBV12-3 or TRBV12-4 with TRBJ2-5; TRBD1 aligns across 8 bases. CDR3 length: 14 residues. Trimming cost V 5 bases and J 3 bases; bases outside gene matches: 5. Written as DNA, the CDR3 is TGTGCCAGCAGTCTGACGACAGGGGAAGAGACCCAGTACTTC. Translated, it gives CASSLTTGEETQYF.

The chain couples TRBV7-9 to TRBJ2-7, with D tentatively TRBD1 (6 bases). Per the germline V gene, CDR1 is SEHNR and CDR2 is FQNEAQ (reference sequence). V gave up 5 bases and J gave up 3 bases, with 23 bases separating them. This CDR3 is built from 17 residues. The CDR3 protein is CASSPGAERGADYEQYF. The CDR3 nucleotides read TGTGCCAGCAGCCCAGGGGCGGAAAGGGGAGCGGACTACGAGCAGTACTTC.

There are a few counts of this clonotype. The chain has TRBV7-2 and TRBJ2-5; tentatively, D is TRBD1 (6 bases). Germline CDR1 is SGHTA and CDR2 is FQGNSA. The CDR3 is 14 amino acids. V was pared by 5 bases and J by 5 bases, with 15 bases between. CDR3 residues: CASSQQGGWETQYF. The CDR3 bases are TGTGCCAGCAGCCAACAGGGCGGATGGGAGACCCAGTACTTC.

The CDR3 region is CASSLELLAGGEQYF. CDR3 DNA: TGTGCCAGCAGCTTAGAATTACTAGCGGGAGGTGAGCAGTACTTC. The chain couples TRBV7-2 to TRBJ2-7; 12 nucleotides line up with TRBD2. This CDR3 spans 15 amino acids. V lost 1 base and J lost 7; bases outside the gene matches: 5. Germline V gene lookup returns CDR1 SGHTA and CDR2 FQGNSA.

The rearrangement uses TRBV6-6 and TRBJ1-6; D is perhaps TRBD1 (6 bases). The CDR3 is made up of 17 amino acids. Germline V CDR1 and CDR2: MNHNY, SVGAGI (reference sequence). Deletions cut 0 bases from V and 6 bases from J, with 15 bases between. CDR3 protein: CASSYSGGARSNSPLHF. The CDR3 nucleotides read TGTGCCAGCAGTTACTCGGGGGGCGCGCGGAGTAATTCACCCCTCCACTTT.

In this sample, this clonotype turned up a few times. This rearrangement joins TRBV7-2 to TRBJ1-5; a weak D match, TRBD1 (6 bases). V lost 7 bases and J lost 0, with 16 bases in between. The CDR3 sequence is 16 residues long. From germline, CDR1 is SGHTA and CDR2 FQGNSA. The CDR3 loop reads CASIRPTGNSNQPQHF. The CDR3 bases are TGTGCCAGCATCCGACCCACAGGGAATAGCAATCAGCCCCAGCATTTT.

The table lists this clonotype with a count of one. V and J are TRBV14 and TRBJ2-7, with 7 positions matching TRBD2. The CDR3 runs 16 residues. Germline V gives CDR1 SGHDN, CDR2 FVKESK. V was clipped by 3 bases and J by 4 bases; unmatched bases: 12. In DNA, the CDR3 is TGTGCCAGCAGCCACGGGTTTCCGGCGGGAGAATACGAGCAGTACTTC. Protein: CASSHGFPAGEYEQYF.